This entry describes one T cell receptor (beta chain). Its antigen is as yet unknown. These data are taken from a study of cytomegalovirus exposure and HLA in healthy donors. PCR was performed using 60 Vbeta and 13 Jbeta primers. Here immunoSEQ multiplex PCR was the method, and the copy in TCRdb shows in-frame clones only, minus some. The sample consists of 120,000 or so clones, 70% to 80% of them appearing once. Study-level points and caveats: The availability of immune exposure information extended only to CMV serostatus. In a later analysis, most CMV-associated TCR beta chains appeared HLA-restricted. Follow-up analysis later connected one missense variant in DCLRE1C with trimming of TCR beta V- and J-genes.

The TCR sequence derives from a man aged 35-49 years in good health and CMV-seropositive. Sequenced sample: PBMCs.

In DNA form, the CDR3 reads TGTGCCAGCAGTGGAGGGACAGTTTCGTTCAATGAGCAGTTCTTC. Encoded protein: CASSGGTVSFNEQFF. The rearrangement links TRBV2 to TRBJ2-1; 7 bases line up with TRBD1. The CDR3 runs 15 residues. With 4 bases clipped from V and 6 bases from J, the junction kept 9 bases outside the gene matches. Per the germline V gene, CDR1 is SNHLY and CDR2 is FYNNEI.